This TCR beta chain was captured in a study of tumor and adjacent non-tumor tissue in lung cancer. The template was RNA from unsorted bulk tissue. More than 3 cm separated this lung sample from the edge of the tumor. Three rounds of nested PCR, following a modified ARM-PCR protocol, produced the TCRbeta library. TCRdb re-derived calls from the multiplex PCR reads in MiXCR, one entry per CDR3 protein. Of fewer than 75,000 distinct CDR3 sequences listed, roughly 77% are singletons. Germline V CDR1 and CDR2: MDHEN, SYDVKM. V gave up 6 bases and J gave up 9 bases, with 18 bases separating them. The CDR3 has 13 amino acids. The table lists this clonotype with many counts.

The TCR sequence derives from a man aged 55 to 70 with non-small cell lung cancer. This chain connects TRBV28 to TRBJ2-7; weak D call: TRBD1 (7 bases). Sequencing input: distant non-tumor lung tissue. CDR3: CASSSGGTIVQYF. Here the CDR3 DNA reads TGTGCCAGCAGCTCAGGGGGGACGATCGTGCAGTACTTC. Looking up the rest from reference TRBV28 and TRBJ2-7 gives the full variable domain: DVKVTQSSRYLVKRTGEKVFLECVQDMDHENMFWYRQDPGLGLRLIYFSYDVKMKEKGDIPEGYSVSREKKERFSLILESASTNQTSMYLCASSSGGTIVQYFGPGTRLTVT.